This entry concerns a single T cell receptor (beta chain). These data come from a study of blood T cell repertoires in COVID-19. V dropped 1 base and J dropped 3 bases, with 7 bases sitting between them. The germline CDR1 and CDR2 sequences are LGHNA and YNFKEQ. The CDR3 totals 13 residues. Clones were read by immunoSEQ multiplex PCR, and TCRdb kept only the in-frame ones, dropping some. The data contain approximately 90,000 clones, roughly 77% of them singletons. Sequencing was done on a sample of peripheral blood. The chain couples TRBV4-2 to TRBJ2-7; D not resolved. The sequence was collected from a human donor in a cohort sampled during active COVID-19. The CDR3 DNA follows: TGTGCCAGCAGCCAAGTCCCCTACTACGAGCAGTACTTC. Translated, it gives CASSQVPYYEQYF.